These 27 T cell receptor beta chains were sequenced from one sample in a study of cytomegalovirus exposure and HLA in healthy donors. The PCR had 60 Vbeta and 13 Jbeta primers. This table comes from immunoSEQ multiplex PCR, and its TCRdb copy is limited to in-frame clones, with some not included. The table has fewer than 200,000 clones, roughly 73% seen once. The specimen was PBMCs. Receptors originate from a young woman in good health and CMV-seronegative.

Only a few counts were recorded for this clone. The gene calls are TRBV28 and TRBJ1-5; unclear D gene. Germline V gives CDR1 MDHEN, CDR2 SYDVKM. The length of the CDR3 is 13 residues. V gave up 5 bases and J gave up 4 bases, with 9 bases separating them. In nucleotides, the CDR3 is TGTGCCAGCAGTCTGACAAGGAATCAGCCCCAGCATTTT. Translation: CASSLTRNQPQHF.

CDR3 in amino acids: CASSYSGANNNEQFF. The CDR3 bases are TGTGCCAGCAGCTATTCAGGGGCGAACAACAATGAGCAGTTCTTC. This sequence joins TRBV7-9 and TRBJ2-1; tentative D call: TRBD1 (6 bases). The CDR3 has 15 amino acids. Trimming took off 4 bases at V and 5 bases at J, with 15 bases between the two ends. Germline lookup yields CDR1 SEHNR and CDR2 FQNEAQ (reference sequence).

The chain employs TRBV19 and TRBJ1-4; 9 bases align to TRBD1. The J segment lost 6 bases and the V segment lost 7 bases, leaving 6 bases of the junction unmatched. The CDR3 is 14 residues long. Germline lookup yields CDR1 LNHDA and CDR2 SQIVND (reference sequence). This CDR3 is CASIATGGDEKLFF. The CDR3 DNA sequence: TGTGCCAGTATCGCGACAGGGGGAGATGAAAAACTGTTTTTT.

The chain has TRBV7-9 and TRBJ2-5; TRBD1 agrees at 8 bases. Germline V gene sequence: CDR1 SEHNR, CDR2 FQNEAQ (reference sequence). V shed 3 bases, J shed 2 bases, and the junction held 2 bases outside the gene matches. The CDR3 contains 14 residues. CDR3 DNA sequence: TGTGCCAGCAGCTTGACAGGGGATCAAGAGACCCAGTACTTC. Its translation: CASSLTGDQETQYF. Supplemented by reference TRBV7-9 and TRBJ2-5, the full variable domain reads DTGVSQNPRHKITKRGQNVTFRCDPISEHNRLYWYRQTLGQGPEFLTYFQNEAQLEKSRLLSDRFSAERPKGSFSTLEIQRTEQGDSAMYLCASSLTGDQETQYFGPGTRLLVL.

The rearrangement uses TRBV9 and TRBJ2-3; TRBD2 matches at 7 bases. The CDR3 runs 16 residues. V gave up 0 bases and J gave up 2 bases; unmatched junction bases: 6. Germline V gives CDR1 SGDLS, CDR2 YYNGEE. Written as DNA, the CDR3 is TGTGCCAGCAGCGTAGGGCTAGCGGCCCACACAGATACGCAGTATTTT. It translates to CASSVGLAAHTDTQYF.

This clone was seen more than once but under ten times. The chain uses TRBV5-1 and TRBJ1-3, with 7 nucleotides matching TRBD1. Trimming cost V 5 bases and J 0 bases; bases outside gene matches: 8. The CDR3 runs to 16 residues. Germline lookup yields CDR1 SGHRS and CDR2 YFSETQ. The chain's CDR3 is CASRPGTADSGNTIYF. The CDR3 nucleotides read TGCGCCAGCAGACCCGGGACAGCAGACTCTGGAAACACCATATATTTT.

J is TRBJ1-2 and V is TRBV11-2; no reliable D call. Germline V gene data show CDR1 as SGHAT and CDR2 as FQNNGV. The CDR3 is 16 amino acids. Between the trimmed V and J ends, which lost 5 bases and 5 bases, there was a span of 21 bases. CDR3 bases: TGTGCCAGCAGCAGATCCCTGGGAGTATTTATTTATGGCTACACCTTC. Translating it yields CASSRSLGVFIYGYTF.

As to this clone: One junction end disagrees with the germline gene, perhaps due to a read error. CDR3 nucleotides: TGTTCCAGCAGCTTGGGGGGGGACGATGGCTACACCTTC. Protein sequence: CSSSLGGDDGYTF. The J gene is TRBJ1-2, the V gene TRBV7-9, with D possibly matching TRBD1 (5 bases). CDR3 size: 13 residues. CDR1 is SEHNR and CDR2 is FQNEAQ in the germline V gene (reference sequence). Full variable domain (rest looked up from reference TRBV7-9 and TRBJ1-2): DTGVSQNPRHKITKRGQNVTFRCDPISEHNRLYWYRQTLGQGPEFLTYFQNEAQLEKSRLLSDRFSAERPKGSFSTLEIQRTEQGDSAMYLCSSSLGGDDGYTFGSGTRLTVV.

This clone has a handful of counts. The genes are TRBV7-9 and TRBJ2-1; D unresolved. This CDR3 has 12 amino acids. CDR1 and CDR2 (germline): SEHNR, FQNEAQ (reference sequence). The V end was cut by 7 bases, the J end by 8 bases, with 12 bases between. The CDR3 nucleotides read TGTGCCAGCATAAGTGGGCATGATGAGCAGTTCTTC. It yields the protein CASISGHDEQFF.

The chain joins TRBV18 to TRBJ2-5, with 7 nucleotides matching TRBD1. Judging by the DNA end, TRBJ2-7 fits better; the J call may be wrong. CDR1 and CDR2 (germline): KGHSH, LQKENI. The CDR3 has 12 residues. CDR3 amino acids: CASSADRYEQYF. CDR3 DNA: TGTGCCAGCTCAGCGGACAGGTACGAGCAGTACTTC.

This chain uses TRBV4-1 with TRBJ2-2, with a weak D call TRBD1 (6 bases). V was shortened by 1 base and J by 4 bases, with 13 bases between the two germline ends. The CDR3 runs 16 residues. Germline lookup yields CDR1 MGHRA and CDR2 YSYEKL. CDR3 in DNA: TGCGCCAGCAGCCAAGGACGGACAGCTGCCACCGGGGAGCTGTTTTTT. Its translation: CASSQGRTAATGELFF.

The chain carries TRBV13 and TRBJ2-2, with 9 bases aligning to TRBD1. This CDR3 is built from 16 residues. After removal of 4 bases from V and 5 bases from J, the junction contained 8 bases not matched to a gene. Germline-derived CDR1 and CDR2 are PRHDT and FYEKMQ (reference sequence). The CDR3 here is CASSWGPGQGTGELFF. In nucleotides, the CDR3 is TGTGCCAGCAGCTGGGGACCGGGACAGGGTACCGGGGAGCTGTTTTTT.

This chain uses TRBV19 with TRBJ1-2; D is unclear. The CDR3 spans 14 residues. With 3 bases removed from V and 5 bases from J, the gap between germline ends came to 13 bases. Per germline, CDR1 LNHDA and CDR2 SQIVND (reference sequence). CDR3 protein: CASSMVPDTYGYTF. The CDR3 nucleotides read TGTGCCAGTAGTATGGTGCCCGACACTTATGGCTACACCTTC.

The V call is TRBV29-1, the J call TRBJ2-7; TRBD2 agrees at 14 bases. The V gene end was trimmed by 6 bases and the J gene end by 4 bases; junction bases not matched to a gene: 8. The CDR3 loop spans 15 amino acids. Per germline, CDR1 SQVTM and CDR2 ANQGSEA. The CDR3 nucleotides are TGCAGCGTCAATGGTGGGACTAGCGGGAGTTACGAGCAGTACTTC. Translating gives CSVNGGTSGSYEQYF.

The chain is built from TRBV13 and TRBJ2-3, with a tentative D call TRBD1 (6 bases). V lost 1 base and J 7 bases, leaving 12 bases between the germline ends. This CDR3 comprises 14 residues. CDR1 is PRHDT, CDR2 FYEKMQ, per germline (reference sequence). DNA for the CDR3: TGTGCCAGCAGCTTAGCAGGGGCAGTCAATACGCAGTATTTT. It translates to CASSLAGAVNTQYF. Variable domain in full (rest from reference TRBV13 and TRBJ2-3): AAGVIQSPRHLIKEKRETATLKCYPIPRHDTVYWYQQGPGQDPQFLISFYEKMQSDKGSIPDRFSAQQFSDYHSELNMSSLELGDSALYFCASSLAGAVNTQYFGPGTRLTVL.

The chain employs TRBV7-9 and TRBJ2-7; the match to TRBD1 covers 9 bases. The J segment lost 2 bases and the V segment lost 2 bases, leaving 7 bases of the junction unmatched. The CDR3 has 16 residues. Germline V CDR1 and CDR2: SEHNR, FQNEAQ (reference sequence). CDR3 in DNA: TGTGCCAGCAGCTTACACCAGGGGACAGGGACCTACGAGCAGTACTTC. Translated: CASSLHQGTGTYEQYF.

The J gene is TRBJ2-4, the V gene TRBV5-1, with D possibly matching TRBD1 (6 bases). Between the trimmed V and J ends, which lost 3 bases and 1 base, there was a span of 14 bases. Germline-derived CDR1 and CDR2 are SGHRS and YFSETQ. This CDR3 is 16 amino acids long. The CDR3 sequence is CASSSQQGGAKNIQYF. As DNA, the CDR3 is TGCGCCAGCAGCTCTCAACAGGGTGGGGCCAAAAACATTCAGTACTTC.

The J gene is TRBJ1-2, the V gene TRBV5-1; the match to TRBD1 covers 7 bases. Losses at the gene ends were 1 base for V and 2 bases for J; bases not matched to a gene: 8. From germline, CDR1 is SGHRS and CDR2 YFSETQ. The CDR3 covers 16 residues. CDR3 in DNA: TGCGCCAGCAGCTTGTTGGAGGCAGGGGGGAACTATGGCTACACCTTC. Protein: CASSLLEAGGNYGYTF. Variable domain in full (rest from reference TRBV5-1 and TRBJ1-2): KAGVTQTPRYLIKTRGQQVTLSCSPISGHRSVSWYQQTPGQGLQFLFEYFSETQRNKGNFPGRFSGRQFSNSRSEMNVSTLELGDSALYLCASSLLEAGGNYGYTFGSGTRLTVV.

The gene calls are TRBV5-6 and TRBJ2-5; TRBD2 is a possible D gene (5 bases). The V and J ends lost 0 bases and 4 bases respectively, with 10 bases between them. CDR3 length: 14 amino acids. Germline V lookup: CDR1 SGHDT, CDR2 YYEEEE. CDR3 nucleotides: TGTGCCAGCAGCTTGGTCGGGGTTGTAGAGACCCAGTACTTC. Its translation is CASSLVGVVETQYF.

This clone was seen a few times. The rearrangement joins TRBV19 to TRBJ2-5; the match to TRBD2 covers 8 bases. From germline, CDR1 is LNHDA and CDR2 SQIVND (reference sequence). The ends lost 5 bases at V and 4 bases at J; junction bases unmatched: 9. The CDR3 contains 15 residues. The DNA for the CDR3 is TGTGCCAGTAGTGATAGGACCCGGGGGGGAGAGACCCAGTACTTC. This encodes CASSDRTRGGETQYF.

The chain has TRBV11-1 and TRBJ1-1, with 10 bases aligning to TRBD1. V dropped 5 bases and J dropped 5; count of bases not matched to a gene: 2. Per germline, CDR1 SGHAT and CDR2 FQDESV (reference sequence). This CDR3 is 13 amino acids long. CDR3 loop: CASSLDRGTEAFF. The CDR3 DNA follows: TGTGCCAGCAGCCTGGACAGGGGGACTGAAGCTTTCTTT.

V and J are TRBV9 and TRBJ2-3; 7 bases line up with TRBD2. Germline lookup yields CDR1 SGDLS and CDR2 YYNGEE. V gave up 2 bases and J gave up 1 base; unmatched junction bases: 7. This CDR3 has 16 amino acids. The CDR3 loop is CASSVPLAGRTDTQYF. As DNA, the CDR3 is TGTGCCAGCAGCGTCCCCTTAGCGGGCCGCACAGATACGCAGTATTTT.

The rearrangement uses TRBV18 and TRBJ1-5; 8 nucleotides align to TRBD1. The germline V gene encodes CDR1 KGHSH and CDR2 LQKENI. The trim removed 3 bases at V and 6 bases at J, leaving 7 bases unmatched. This CDR3 has 15 residues. CDR3: CASSPTGQGGQPQHF. CDR3 bases: TGTGCCAGCTCACCGACCGGACAGGGTGGTCAGCCCCAGCATTTT. The whole variable domain, filled in from reference TRBV18 and TRBJ1-5, reads NAGVMQNPRHLVRRRGQEARLRCSPMKGHSHVYWYRQLPEEGLKFMVYLQKENIIDESGMPKERFSAEFPKEGPSILRIQQVVRGDSAAYFCASSPTGQGGQPQHFGDGTRLSIL.

This rearrangement joins TRBV18 to TRBJ2-3; D not resolved. This CDR3 is 13 amino acids long. With 1 base removed from V and 2 bases from J, the gap between germline ends came to 4 bases. CDR1 KGHSH and CDR2 LQKENI come from the germline V gene. CDR3: CASSPHSTDTQYF. The CDR3 nucleotides read TGTGCCAGCTCACCACACTCCACAGATACGCAGTATTTT.

This clone was detected only once. The chain is built from TRBV19 and TRBJ1-2; 9 nucleotides match TRBD1. The V segment lost 1 base and the J segment 0 bases; nucleotides outside the gene matches: 9. Germline V gene lookup returns CDR1 LNHDA and CDR2 SQIVND (reference sequence). The CDR3 has 18 residues. The chain's CDR3 is CASSIARTGGITNYGYTF. CDR3 DNA: TGTGCCAGTAGTATAGCCCGAACAGGGGGCATCACTAACTATGGCTACACCTTC.

CDR3 sequence (DNA): TGTGCCAGTAGTCGCCAGACGGGGTACGAGCAGTACTTC. This codes for CASSRQTGYEQYF. The chain joins TRBV19 to TRBJ2-7; weak D call: TRBD2 (5 bases). With 5 bases removed from V and 4 bases from J, the gap between germline ends came to 12 bases. The germline V gene has CDR1 LNHDA and CDR2 SQIVND (reference sequence). This CDR3 spans 13 amino acids.

The rearrangement uses TRBV7-2 and TRBJ1-6; 8 nucleotides line up with TRBD1. CDR1 is SGHTA and CDR2 is FQGNSA in the germline V gene. The CDR3 totals 14 residues. V shed 2 bases and J 8 bases; nucleotides not matched to a gene: 2. The CDR3 is CASSLQGADSPLHF. The DNA for the CDR3 is TGTGCCAGCAGCTTACAGGGGGCGGATTCACCCCTCCACTTT.